This T cell receptor beta chain was captured in a study of T-cell memory formation after mild COVID-19. Researchers used 5'RACE with constant-segment primers to make TCR alpha and TCR beta cDNA libraries that carry sample barcodes and UMIs. TCRdb called the 5' RACE reads again in MiXCR, with one record for every CDR3 protein. Of fewer than 110,000 distinct CDR3 sequences detected, 14% appear once; the ten largest clones hold less than 45%. Trimming removed 8 bases at V and 2 bases at J, with 12 bases between. This CDR3 is built from 12 residues. Germline lookup yields CDR1 SQVTM and CDR2 ANQGSEA. This clonotype was seen ten or more times.

What was sequenced was PBMCs or a T cell subset sorted from them (not recorded which). The genes are TRBV29-1 and TRBJ2-5; D tentatively fits TRBD1 or TRBD2 (5 bases each). The source of this sequence is a man aged 18 to 29 who had mild COVID-19 (a few samples of this study predate the infection). Cell type and time point are not known. The CDR3 is CSPPGAQETQYF. CDR3 DNA sequence: TGCAGCCCGCCCGGGGCACAAGAGACCCAGTACTTC. The whole variable domain, remainder taken from reference TRBV29-1 and TRBJ2-5, is SAVISQKPSRDICQRGTSLTIQCQVDSQVTMMFWYRQQPGQSLTLIATANQGSEATYESGFVIDKFPISRPNLTFSTLTVSNMSPEDSSIYLCSPPGAQETQYFGPGTRLLVL.